Listed below are T cell receptor beta chains from one sample, sequenced in a study of T-cell memory formation after mild COVID-19. TCRdb called the 5' RACE reads again in MiXCR, with one record for every CDR3 protein. The sample has about 470,000 distinct CDR3 sequences; 25% are singletons. Source material: PBMCs or a T cell subset sorted from them (not recorded which). The receptors were gathered from an adult woman who had mild COVID-19 (a few samples of this study predate the infection). Cell type and time point are not known. The CDR3 runs from the conserved cysteine through the conserved F or W. D genes are given only for firm matches. Size is stated for part of the rows, as once, few or many counts, or as a class when the clone is expanded.

abundance,d_gene,v_gene,j_gene,CDR3aa,CDR3nt
many,NA,TRBV5-1,TRBJ2-2,CASSPGSGELFF,TGCGCCAGCAGCCCCGGGAGCGGGGAGCTGTTTTTT
few,NA,TRBV10-3,TRBJ2-1,CAISEAPRRSSYNEQFF,TGTGCCATCAGTGAGGCGCCTAGAAGGAGCTCCTACAATGAGCAGTTCTTC
NA,NA,TRBV4-1,TRBJ2-7,CASSQDLTSRPSREQYF,TGCGCCAGCAGCCAAGATCTGACCTCAAGACCCAGTCGGGAGCAGTACTTC
NA,TRBD2,TRBV20-1,TRBJ2-2,CSASGPAGDTGELFF,TGCAGTGCGAGCGGGCCAGCGGGAGACACCGGGGAGCTGTTTTTT
few,NA,TRBV10-3,TRBJ2-1,CAISESGVPEQFF,TGTGCCATCAGTGAGTCGGGTGTGCCTGAGCAGTTCTTC
few,NA,TRBV20-1,TRBJ2-5,CSARVPPKIETQYF,TGCAGTGCTAGAGTGCCACCCAAGATTGAGACCCAGTACTTC
NA,TRBD1,TRBV5-1,TRBJ2-3,CASSFNRGADTQYF,TGCGCCAGCAGCTTTAACAGGGGCGCAGATACGCAGTATTTT
few,TRBD2,TRBV4-3,TRBJ2-7,CASSQGPLAGVREQYF,TGCGCCAGCAGCCAAGGACCCCTGGCGGGAGTACGCGAGCAGTACTTC
few,TRBD1,TRBV24-1,TRBJ2-1,CATSDPRTGLKDEQFF,TGTGCCACCAGTGATCCGCGGACAGGGCTTAAGGATGAGCAGTTCTTC
NA,TRBD1,TRBV5-6,TRBJ2-7,CASSLSYRGLIYEQYF,TGTGCCAGCAGCTTGTCCTACAGGGGCTTAATCTACGAGCAGTACTTC
few,NA,TRBV5-1,TRBJ2-7,CASSLALSGISSYEQYF,TGCGCCAGCAGCTTGGCACTATCGGGAATTAGCTCCTACGAGCAGTACTTC
few,NA,TRBV6-5,TRBJ1-3,CASSNFRPGPGNTIYF,TGTGCCAGCAGTAACTTCAGACCGGGACCGGGAAACACCATATATTTT
few,TRBD1,TRBV5-1,TRBJ1-4,CASRDRASAEEKLFF,TGCGCCAGCAGGGACAGGGCGAGTGCGGAGGAAAAACTGTTTTTT
NA,TRBD2,TRBV18,TRBJ2-1,CASSRNSGGTYNEQFF,TGTGCCAGCTCACGAAATAGCGGGGGGACGTACAATGAGCAGTTCTTC
NA,NA,TRBV7-8,TRBJ2-3,CASTRDTSTDTQYF,TGTGCCAGCACCCGGGACACCAGCACAGATACGCAGTATTTT
NA,TRBD1,TRBV4-3,TRBJ2-7,CASSQSTQGVVEQYF,TGCGCCAGCAGCCAATCTACACAGGGGGTCGTCGAGCAGTACTTC
NA,NA,TRBV3-1,TRBJ2-7,CASSQDRLRQYF,TGTGCCAGCAGCCAAGATCGTCTGAGGCAGTACTTC
NA,NA,TRBV6-6,TRBJ2-7,CASSYGSGNEQYF,TGTGCCAGCAGTTACGGGAGCGGCAACGAGCAGTACTTC
NA,TRBD2,TRBV29-1,TRBJ2-7,CSVEDRSGGYEQYF,TGCAGCGTTGAAGATCGTAGCGGGGGGTACGAGCAGTACTTC
NA,NA,TRBV6-6,TRBJ1-5,CASSSGLTDGFNQPQHF,TGTGCCAGCAGTTCGGGCCTAACGGACGGGTTCAATCAGCCCCAGCATTTT
few,NA,TRBV12-3/TRBV12-4,TRBJ1-3,CASSWSPGVTGNTIYF,TGTGCCAGCAGTTGGTCCCCGGGGGTAACTGGAAACACCATATATTTT
few,NA,TRBV20-1,TRBJ2-5,CSARAQRETQYF,TGCAGTGCTAGGGCCCAGCGGGAGACCCAGTACTTC